The 18 T cell receptor beta chains below all came from one sample that was sequenced in a study of cytomegalovirus exposure and HLA in healthy donors. Vbeta (60) and Jbeta (13) primers were used in the PCR. Measured with immunoSEQ multiplex PCR; TCRdb has only the in-frame clones, and not every one. This table holds roughly 100,000 clones, 77% found once. The sequencing sample was made of PBMCs. The receptors derive from a woman in her thirties or forties in good health and CMV-seropositive.

The sample holds a few counts of this clone. The chain carries TRBV7-8 and TRBJ2-5, with 7 bases that match TRBD2. The germline V gene encodes CDR1 SGHVS and CDR2 FQNEAQ. The CDR3 sequence is 17 residues long. The trim removed 5 bases at V and 5 bases at J, leaving 17 bases unmatched. This chain's CDR3 is CASSLRRVGGRGETQYF. Written as DNA, the CDR3 is TGTGCCAGCAGCCTCCGAAGGGTAGGCGGGAGAGGTGAGACCCAGTACTTC.

The chain recombines TRBV13 with TRBJ1-1; 7 bases fit TRBD1. The CDR3 contains 15 residues. The V segment lost 5 bases and the J segment 1 base; nucleotides outside the gene matches: 7. Germline CDR1 is PRHDT and CDR2 is FYEKMQ (reference sequence). The CDR3 reads CASSEWTGPNTEAFF. The DNA for the CDR3 is TGTGCCAGCAGCGAATGGACAGGTCCGAACACTGAAGCTTTCTTT.

The chain combines TRBV5-1 with TRBJ2-1; TRBD2 agrees at 12 bases. V gave up 5 bases and J gave up 2 bases; unmatched junction bases: 8. Per germline, CDR1 SGHRS and CDR2 YFSETQ. CDR3 length equals 17 residues. The CDR3 nucleotides read TGCGCCAGCAGTGGTCTAGCGGGGGGGGCTACCTACAATGAGCAGTTCTTC. This gives the protein CASSGLAGGATYNEQFF.

CDR3 bases: TGTGCCATCAGCTGGCCTGGACAGGGGGGCGCGAGCTCCTACGAGCAGTACTTC. This gives the protein CAISWPGQGGASSYEQYF. The gene calls are TRBV10-3 and TRBJ2-7; TRBD1 matches 10 bases. The CDR3 totals 18 residues. Losses at the gene ends were 6 bases for V and 0 bases for J; bases not matched to a gene: 14. The germline gives CDR1 ENHRY, CDR2 SYGVKD.

The gene calls are TRBV11-1 and TRBJ2-2, with TRBD1 matching 10 bases. Trimming removed 6 bases from V and 7 bases from J; junction bases left unmatched: 8. CDR1 is SGHAT, CDR2 FQDESV, per germline (reference sequence). There are 15 residues in the CDR3. The CDR3 loop is CASRGTGEYGGELFF. The CDR3 DNA is TGTGCCAGCAGAGGGACAGGGGAATACGGCGGGGAGCTGTTTTTT.

This clone occurred once. This chain joins TRBV4-1 and TRBJ1-3, with 8 bases identical to TRBD1. Germline V CDR1 and CDR2: MGHRA, YSYEKL. The CDR3 totals 15 residues. Trimming at V came to 2 bases and at J to 2 bases, leaving 2 bases not matched to a gene. The CDR3: CASSQQDRAGNTIYF. In DNA form, the CDR3 reads TGCGCCAGCAGCCAACAGGACAGGGCTGGAAACACCATATATTTT.

This clone was seen just once. The chain has TRBV4-3 and TRBJ2-2; D is uncertain. V was shortened by 0 bases and J by 4 bases, with 12 bases between the two germline ends. The CDR3 is made up of 16 amino acids. The germline CDR1 and CDR2 sequences are LGHNA and YSLEER. The DNA for the CDR3 is TGCGCCAGCAGCCAAGAGGTAGCCCCGCGCACCGGGGAGCTGTTTTTT. Encoded protein: CASSQEVAPRTGELFF.

V is TRBV2 and J is TRBJ1-5; 7 nucleotides line up with TRBD1. The ends lost 6 bases at V and 7 bases at J; junction bases unmatched: 9. Germline V gives CDR1 SNHLY, CDR2 FYNNEI. This CDR3 comprises 14 residues. This CDR3 is CASSETGRQQPQHF. Written as DNA, the CDR3 is TGTGCCAGCAGCGAGACAGGGCGCCAGCAGCCCCAGCATTTT. Based on the CDR3 plus reference TRBV2 and TRBJ1-5, the full variable domain is EPEVTQTPSHQVTQMGQEVILRCVPISNHLYFYWYRQILGQKVEFLVSFYNNEISEKSEIFDDQFSVERPDGSNFTLKIRSTKLEDSAMYFCASSETGRQQPQHFGDGTRLSIL.

This CDR3 is CASSQTGTSDKYEQYF. Written as DNA, the CDR3 is TGCGCCAGCAGCCAAACGGGAACTAGTGATAAGTACGAGCAGTACTTC. This chain links TRBV4-1 with TRBJ2-7; tentatively, D is TRBD2 (5 bases). Germline-derived CDR1 and CDR2 are MGHRA and YSYEKL. Trimming took 2 bases from V and 4 from J, leaving 18 bases between them. CDR3 length: 16 amino acids.

In DNA, the CDR3 is TGCGCCAGCAGCCTCCGGGGGGGATTCGAGGGGACTGAAGCTTTCTTT. Translation gives CASSLRGGFEGTEAFF. J is TRBJ1-1 and V is TRBV4-1; D might be TRBD1 (5 bases). The CDR3 consists of 16 residues. Trimming took off 4 bases at V and 5 bases at J, with 20 bases between the two ends. Germline V gives CDR1 MGHRA, CDR2 YSYEKL.

The chain employs TRBV14 and TRBJ2-2, with 7 positions matching TRBD1. The CDR3 loop spans 16 amino acids. Germline loops: CDR1 SGHDN, CDR2 FVKESK. The V segment lost 4 bases and the J segment 4 bases; nucleotides outside the gene matches: 9. The CDR3 bases are TGTGCCAGCAGCCTCCGACAGGGAGTATCCACCGGGGAGCTGTTTTTT. This sequence encodes CASSLRQGVSTGELFF. Based on the CDR3 plus reference TRBV14 and TRBJ2-2, the full variable domain is EAGVTQFPSHSVIEKGQTVTLRCDPISGHDNLYWYRRVMGKEIKFLLHFVKESKQDESGMPNNRFLAERTGGTYSTLKVQPAELEDSGVYFCASSLRQGVSTGELFFGEGSRLTVL.

The CDR3 is CASSRDTTYEQYF. The CDR3, as DNA: TGTGCCAGCTCCCGGGACACGACCTACGAGCAGTACTTC. The V and J genes are TRBV18 and TRBJ2-5, with D possibly matching TRBD1 (6 bases). The J call may be mistaken, given a closer DNA end match to TRBJ2-7. From germline, CDR1 is KGHSH and CDR2 LQKENI. The CDR3 has 13 amino acids.

V usage is TRBV6-5 and J usage is TRBJ1-2, with D uncertain. This CDR3 is built from 11 residues. V was pared by 8 bases and J by 1 base, with 5 bases between. CDR1 is MNHEY, CDR2 SVGAGI, per germline. The CDR3 DNA reads as TGTGCCAGCGTCAGTAACTATGGCTACACCTTC. Translation: CASVSNYGYTF.

This chain links TRBV9 with TRBJ2-3; D is possibly TRBD1 (5 bases). Trimming removed 0 bases at V and 3 bases at J, with 11 bases between. CDR1 SGDLS and CDR2 YYNGEE come from the germline V gene. The CDR3 totals 15 residues. The CDR3 sequence is CASSVAPPGTDTQYF. The DNA of the CDR3 is TGTGCCAGCAGCGTAGCGCCCCCAGGGACAGATACGCAGTATTTT.

The chain is built from TRBV11-2 and TRBJ2-7; D is perhaps TRBD2 (5 bases). Germline CDR1 SGHAT, CDR2 FQNNGV. The ends were cut back, 2 bases at V and 4 bases at J, with 15 bases in the middle. The CDR3 consists of 15 residues. In DNA form, the CDR3 reads TGTGCCAGCAGCTTATCCGGCGGGCTCGGTTACGAGCAGTACTTC. It translates to CASSLSGGLGYEQYF.

V usage is TRBV11-2 and J usage is TRBJ1-4; the match to TRBD1 covers 9 bases. Per the germline V gene, CDR1 is SGHAT and CDR2 is FQNNGV. CDR3 length: 15 residues. The V gene end was trimmed by 1 base and the J gene end by 3 bases; junction bases not matched to a gene: 0. In DNA, the CDR3 is TGTGCCAGCAGCTTAGGACAGGGGGCTAATGAAAAACTGTTTTTT. Translated, it gives CASSLGQGANEKLFF.

This sequence joins TRBV27 and TRBJ2-1, with 7 bases lining up with TRBD1. Germline values: CDR1 MNHEY, CDR2 SMNVEV (reference sequence). The V segment lost 6 bases and the J segment 6 bases; nucleotides outside the gene matches: 8. CDR3 size: 14 residues. In DNA form, the CDR3 reads TGTGCCAGCAGAACCCTGACAGGGTCCAATGAGCAGTTCTTC. As protein: CASRTLTGSNEQFF.

The genes are TRBV7-2 and TRBJ2-2, with D unclear. The CDR3 sequence is 16 residues long. Germline V gene lookup returns CDR1 SGHTA and CDR2 FQGNSA. V gave up 1 base and J gave up 1 base, with 10 bases separating them. The CDR3, as DNA: TGTGCCAGCAGCTTAGATTGGAGCATGAACACCGGGGAGCTGTTTTTT. This codes for CASSLDWSMNTGELFF.